This T cell receptor (beta chain) was recorded in a study of tissue T cells after allogeneic stem cell transplantation. Points from the study as a whole: Anatomically similar tissues had similar TCR repertoires within each patient. Few T cell clones were shared across patients, but motif clusters showed tissue-specific shared signatures. Sampling depth was limited, and the cohort was small and clinically varied.

V was trimmed by 1 base and J by 6 bases, leaving 13 bases between them. This CDR3 is built from 14 residues. Per germline, CDR1 SGHAT and CDR2 FQNNGV. Regarding this clone: As yet, its antigen is unknown.

Sequencing of TCRbeta CDR3 at survey depth gave sequences and template counts. The table came from immunoSEQ multiplex PCR; TCRdb's copy has only in-frame clones and leaves some out. The data show hundreds of clones, with approximately 70% seen just once and nearly 25% held by the top ten. The sequence was obtained from a female patient aged 40 to 69 with steroid-refractory graft-versus-host disease after an allogeneic stem cell transplant. Some T cells may be supplied by the graft donor. Source: stomach tissue, taken at autopsy. The chain has TRBV11-2 and TRBJ2-7; D is perhaps TRBD1 (5 bases). The CDR3, as DNA: TGTGCCAGCAGCTTAGTTAGGCAGGGATCCGAGCAGTACTTC. It yields the protein CASSLVRQGSEQYF.